These 6 T cell receptor beta chains were all obtained from the same sample, sequenced in a study of blood T cell repertoires in COVID-19. Generated by immunoSEQ multiplex PCR, the TCRdb table keeps only in-frame clones and is missing some. The profile shows approximately 90,000 clones, 89% of them singletons. Input material: peripheral blood. The receptors originated from a man aged 50 or older with acute or convalescent COVID-19.

The chain links TRBV12-3 or TRBV12-4 to TRBJ1-2; a possible D gene is TRBD1 (5 bases). V lost 6 bases and J lost 6, with 14 bases in between. The CDR3 runs to 13 residues. The CDR3 is CASSYHQGNGYTF. The CDR3 region has the DNA TGTGCCAGCAGCTACCATCAGGGAAATGGCTACACCTTC.

The chain combines TRBV30 with TRBJ2-2, with 9 bases that match TRBD2. Germline trimming cut 3 bases from V and 2 bases from J; bases unmatched to any gene: 7. Germline assignment: CDR1 GTSNPN and CDR2 SVGIG (reference sequence). The CDR3 totals 16 residues. CDR3 protein: CAWSSSGGPNTGELFF. The CDR3 DNA sequence: TGTGCCTGGAGCAGTAGCGGGGGACCCAACACCGGGGAGCTGTTTTTT.

This clone was seen only once. The chain couples TRBV6-1 to TRBJ2-2; perhaps TRBD2 as D (6 bases). The CDR3 spans 17 residues. V lost 1 base and J lost 5, with 17 bases in between. CDR1 and CDR2 from the germline V gene are MNHNS and SASEGT. Written as DNA, the CDR3 is TGTGCCAGCAGTGAAGTACGGGAGACCCGAGTTACCGGGGAGCTGTTTTTT. It translates to CASSEVRETRVTGELFF.

The chain carries TRBV11-2 and TRBJ2-3; possibly TRBD2 for D (7 bases). Trimming cost V 0 bases and J 2 bases, with 12 bases left between them. The CDR3 is 16 amino acids. CDR1 is SGHAT and CDR2 is FQNNGV in the germline V gene. The CDR3 protein is CASSLDGGGYTDTQYF. The CDR3 region has the DNA TGTGCCAGCAGCTTAGATGGGGGGGGCTACACAGATACGCAGTATTTT.

The rearrangement uses TRBV4-2 and TRBJ1-2; the match to TRBD1 covers 7 bases. The V gene end was trimmed by 3 bases and the J gene end by 4 bases; junction bases not matched to a gene: 14. The CDR3 sequence is 17 residues long. The germline CDR1 and CDR2 sequences are LGHNA and YNFKEQ. The CDR3 region is CASSQETTYNRGYGYTF. DNA for the CDR3: TGTGCCAGCAGCCAGGAGACAACTTATAACAGGGGCTATGGCTACACCTTC.

The DNA of the CDR3 is TGTGCCAGCTCCGGTCGGGGGACCTATGGCTACACCTTC. This codes for CASSGRGTYGYTF. The chain recombines TRBV19 with TRBJ1-2, with D possibly matching TRBD1 (5 bases). CDR3 length: 13 amino acids. Germline V gene sequence: CDR1 LNHDA, CDR2 SQIVND (reference sequence). Trimming stripped 9 bases from V and 4 bases from J, with 15 bases between.